This T cell receptor beta chain was recorded in a study of blood T cells in healthy people across ages. The study, taken as a whole, reports: Any conclusive comparison of naive versus antigen-experienced cells was prevented by using unsorted PBMCs.

This CDR3 contains 14 residues. V was clipped by 0 bases and J by 8 bases, with 14 bases between them. Germline CDR1 and CDR2: SQVTM and ANQGSEA. A second PCR, run for roughly 6 to 11 cycles, used a sample-barcoded 5' primer plus a J-beta primer mix. Using its own MiXCR run on the 5' RACE reads, TCRdb lists one record per CDR3 protein. The repertoire holds 1.5 million to 2 million distinct CDR3 sequences, with roughly 27% as singletons. Caucasian individuals from Russia who were healthy and aged roughly 6 to 100 acted as donors. This clonotype was counted ten times or more. Its cognate antigen is unknown.

This chain links TRBV29-1 with TRBJ2-1; TRBD2 might be the D (5 bases). Input material: blood. This clonotype originated in a woman under 40 in good health. The CDR3 coding sequence is TGCAGCGTTGAAGACGGGAAAGGGATCCATGAGCAGTTCTTC. It is translated as CSVEDGKGIHEQFF.